Each of the 8 T cell receptor beta chains below was sequenced from the same sample in a study of cytomegalovirus exposure and HLA in healthy donors. Primers included in the PCR were 60 Vbeta and 13 Jbeta primers. TCRdb keeps only in-frame clones here, not all; method: immunoSEQ multiplex PCR. Of about 160,000 clones listed, roughly 85% are singletons. The sequencing sample was made of PBMCs. The receptors were sampled from a middle-aged man in good health and CMV-seronegative.

This sequence joins TRBV6-5 and TRBJ2-7; perhaps TRBD2 as D (5 bases). The CDR3 loop spans 12 amino acids. CDR1 is MNHEY, CDR2 SVGAGI, per germline. Trimming removed 6 bases at V and 6 bases at J, with 12 bases between. This CDR3 is CASRRLEGEQYF. The CDR3 DNA is TGTGCCAGCAGGAGACTTGAGGGCGAGCAGTACTTC.

The chain recombines TRBV4-2 with TRBJ2-2; 12 bases align to TRBD2. In germline, CDR1 is LGHNA, CDR2 YNFKEQ. V lost 0 bases and J lost 5; bases outside the gene matches: 1. CDR3 length equals 16 residues. The CDR3 protein is CASSQDLAGGTGELFF. In DNA, the CDR3 is TGTGCCAGCAGCCAAGATCTAGCGGGAGGGACCGGGGAGCTGTTTTTT.

The chain carries TRBV5-1 and TRBJ2-5, with 9 bases identical to TRBD2. CDR3 length: 15 residues. V dropped 0 bases and J dropped 5; count of bases not matched to a gene: 5. Germline lookup yields CDR1 SGHRS and CDR2 YFSETQ. CDR3 bases: TGCGCCAGCAGCTTGGGGGGACTAGCAGGCGAGACCCAGTACTTC. This codes for CASSLGGLAGETQYF.

This clone was observed a handful of times. The V call is TRBV11-2, the J call TRBJ2-5; D call uncertain. Trimming shortened V by 6 bases and J by 0 bases, and 8 bases separated the two germline ends. The CDR3 loop spans 13 amino acids. Germline CDR1 SGHAT, CDR2 FQNNGV. The CDR3 region is CASRYKYQETQYF. The CDR3 region has the DNA TGTGCCAGCAGATACAAGTACCAAGAGACCCAGTACTTC.

This chain connects TRBV6-5 to TRBJ2-5; D uncertain. This CDR3 region has 13 residues. Deletions cut 6 bases from V and 2 bases from J, with 10 bases between. Germline V CDR1 and CDR2: MNHEY, SVGAGI. The CDR3 spells CASSPPPQETQYF. The CDR3 DNA sequence: TGTGCCAGCAGCCCCCCCCCTCAAGAGACCCAGTACTTC.

The chain has TRBV10-3 and TRBJ2-7, with 10 bases identical to TRBD1. The V and J ends lost 4 bases and 3 bases, in that order; junction bases with no gene match: 15. Per the germline V gene, CDR1 is ENHRY and CDR2 is SYGVKD. The CDR3 extends over 18 amino acids. CDR3 protein: CAISAPEGTGASLYEQYF. The CDR3 DNA reads as TGTGCCATCAGTGCCCCTGAGGGGACAGGGGCTTCCCTCTACGAGCAGTACTTC.

V gene TRBV18 combines with J gene TRBJ2-3; a weak D match, TRBD2 (5 bases). The CDR3 spans 14 residues. Looked up from germline, CDR1 is KGHSH and CDR2 is LQKENI. V was pared by 4 bases and J by 2 bases, with 10 bases between. The chain's CDR3 is CASSQGLNTDTQYF. DNA of the CDR3: TGTGCCAGCTCACAAGGACTCAACACAGATACGCAGTATTTT.

The chain uses TRBV5-6 and TRBJ2-7; TRBD1 agrees at 8 bases. V lost 2 bases to trimming and J lost 1 base; unmatched junction nucleotides: 8. CDR1 is SGHDT, CDR2 YYEEEE, per germline. There are 16 residues in the CDR3. CDR3 sequence reads: CASSFTWTGRSYEQYF. CDR3 nucleotide sequence: TGTGCCAGCAGCTTCACATGGACAGGGCGGTCCTACGAGCAGTACTTC.